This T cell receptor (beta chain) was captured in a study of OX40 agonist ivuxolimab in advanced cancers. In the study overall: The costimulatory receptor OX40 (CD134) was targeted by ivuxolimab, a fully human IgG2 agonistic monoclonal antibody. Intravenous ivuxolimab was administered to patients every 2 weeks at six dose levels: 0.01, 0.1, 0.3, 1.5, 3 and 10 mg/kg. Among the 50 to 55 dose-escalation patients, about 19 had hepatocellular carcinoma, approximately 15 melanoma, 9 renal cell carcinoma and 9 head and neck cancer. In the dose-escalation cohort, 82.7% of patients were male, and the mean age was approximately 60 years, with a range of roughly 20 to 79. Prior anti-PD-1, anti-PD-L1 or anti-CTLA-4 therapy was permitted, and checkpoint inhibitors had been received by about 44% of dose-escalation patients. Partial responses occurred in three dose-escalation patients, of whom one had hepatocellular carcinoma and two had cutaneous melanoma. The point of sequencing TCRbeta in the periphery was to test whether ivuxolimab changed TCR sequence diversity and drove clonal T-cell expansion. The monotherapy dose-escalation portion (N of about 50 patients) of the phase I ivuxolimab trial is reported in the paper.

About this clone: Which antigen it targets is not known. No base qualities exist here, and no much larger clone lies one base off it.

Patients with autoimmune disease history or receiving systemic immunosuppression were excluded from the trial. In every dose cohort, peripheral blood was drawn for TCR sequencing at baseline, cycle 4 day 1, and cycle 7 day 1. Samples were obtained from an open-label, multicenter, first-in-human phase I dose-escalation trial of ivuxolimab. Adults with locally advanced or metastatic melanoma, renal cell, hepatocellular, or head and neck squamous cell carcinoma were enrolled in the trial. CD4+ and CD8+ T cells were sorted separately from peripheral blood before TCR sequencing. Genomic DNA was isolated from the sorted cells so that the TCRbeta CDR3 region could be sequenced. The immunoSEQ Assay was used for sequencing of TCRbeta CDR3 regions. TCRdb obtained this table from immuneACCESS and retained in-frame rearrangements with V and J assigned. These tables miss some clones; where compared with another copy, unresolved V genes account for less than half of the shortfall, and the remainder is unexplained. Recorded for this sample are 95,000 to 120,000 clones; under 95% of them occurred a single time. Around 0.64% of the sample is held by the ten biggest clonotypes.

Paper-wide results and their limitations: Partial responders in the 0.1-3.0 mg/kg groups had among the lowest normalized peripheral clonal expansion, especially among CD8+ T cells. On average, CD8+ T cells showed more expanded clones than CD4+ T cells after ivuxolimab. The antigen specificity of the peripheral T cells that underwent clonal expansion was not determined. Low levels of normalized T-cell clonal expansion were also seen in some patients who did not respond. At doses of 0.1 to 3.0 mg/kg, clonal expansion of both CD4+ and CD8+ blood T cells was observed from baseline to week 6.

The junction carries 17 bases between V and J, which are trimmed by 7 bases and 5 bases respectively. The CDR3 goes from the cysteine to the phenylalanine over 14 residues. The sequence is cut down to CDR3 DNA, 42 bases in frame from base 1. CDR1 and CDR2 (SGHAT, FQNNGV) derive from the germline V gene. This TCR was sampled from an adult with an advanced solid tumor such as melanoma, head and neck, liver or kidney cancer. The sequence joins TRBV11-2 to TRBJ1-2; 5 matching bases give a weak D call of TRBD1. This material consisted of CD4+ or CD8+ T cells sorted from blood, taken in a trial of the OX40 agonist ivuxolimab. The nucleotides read TGTGCCAGCACCCCGGATCGACAGCGATATGGCTACACCTTC. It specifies CASTPDRQRYGYTF.